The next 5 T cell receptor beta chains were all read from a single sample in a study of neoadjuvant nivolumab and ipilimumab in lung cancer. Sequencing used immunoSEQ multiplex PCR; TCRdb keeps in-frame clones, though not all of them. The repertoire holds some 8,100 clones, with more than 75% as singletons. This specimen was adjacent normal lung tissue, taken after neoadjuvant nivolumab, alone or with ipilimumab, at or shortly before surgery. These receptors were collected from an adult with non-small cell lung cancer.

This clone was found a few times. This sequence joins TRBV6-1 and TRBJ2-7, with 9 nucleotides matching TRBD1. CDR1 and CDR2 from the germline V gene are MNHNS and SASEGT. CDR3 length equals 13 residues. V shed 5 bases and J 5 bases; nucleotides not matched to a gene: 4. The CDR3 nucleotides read TGTGCCAGCAGTCGGGACAGGGACAACGAGCAGTACTTC. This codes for CASSRDRDNEQYF.

CDR3 in amino acids: CASSLGQGNGSPLHF. The CDR3 nucleotides read TGCGCCAGCAGCTTGGGACAGGGGAACGGTTCACCCCTCCACTTT. This chain uses TRBV5-1 with TRBJ1-6; TRBD1 matches 8 bases. V shed 0 bases, J shed 9 bases, and the junction held 5 bases outside the gene matches. Germline V lookup: CDR1 SGHRS, CDR2 YFSETQ. The CDR3 extends over 15 amino acids.

The CDR3 region is CASSWRTSGGAGASTQYF. DNA for the CDR3: TGTGCCAGCAGCTGGCGGACTAGCGGGGGGGCCGGGGCAAGTACGCAGTATTTT. The chain employs TRBV7-2 and TRBJ2-3, with 15 bases matching TRBD2. Germline V gives CDR1 SGHTA, CDR2 FQGNSA. V was pared by 4 bases and J by 8 bases, with 13 bases of the junction left unmatched. The CDR3 totals 18 residues.

CDR3 DNA: TGTGCCAGCAGCTACGGTGGCAATCAGCCCCAGCATTTT. It encodes CASSYGGNQPQHF. The chain recombines TRBV6-1 with TRBJ1-5, with no clear D. This CDR3 has 13 residues. From germline, CDR1 is MNHNS and CDR2 SASEGT. Deletions cut 6 bases from V and 2 bases from J, with 8 bases between.

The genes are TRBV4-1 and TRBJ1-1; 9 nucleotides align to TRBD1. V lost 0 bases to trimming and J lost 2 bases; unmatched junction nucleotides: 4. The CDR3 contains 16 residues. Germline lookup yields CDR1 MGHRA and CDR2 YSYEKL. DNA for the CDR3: TGCGCCAGCAGCCAAGATGGGACAGGGTCTAACACTGAAGCTTTCTTT. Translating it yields CASSQDGTGSNTEAFF.